This passage covers 12 T cell receptor beta chains from one sample sequenced in a study of shared clonotypes between healthy human individuals. Libraries were prepared by immunoSEQ multiplex PCR; TCRdb keeps only in-frame clonotypes and omits some of them. The top ten clones hold over 0.12% of a sample with millions of clones, about 92% of them seen once. Specimen: naive CD4+ T cells sorted from blood. As to subset: CD45RA+ positively selected. Every receptor here comes from a man younger than 35 in good health.

This clone has only one observation. V gene TRBV11-2 combines with J gene TRBJ1-3; D remains unclear. From germline, CDR1 is SGHAT and CDR2 FQNNGV. This CDR3 spans 16 amino acids. The V gene lost 1 base and the J gene lost 1 base, with 11 bases spanning the gap. CDR3 protein: CASSLGTGRSGNTIYF. For the CDR3, the DNA is TGTGCCAGCAGCTTAGGTACGGGCAGGTCTGGAAACACCATATATTTT.

This clone occurred once. This chain uses TRBV10-3 with TRBJ2-5; a weak D match, TRBD1 (6 bases). The CDR3 sequence is 11 residues long. Trimming removed 8 bases at V and 4 bases at J, with 8 bases between. Germline CDR1 is ENHRY and CDR2 is SYGVKD. The DNA for the CDR3 is TGTGCCATCGGCAGGGGAGAGACCCAGTACTTC. Encoded protein: CAIGRGETQYF.

The chain combines TRBV7-2 with TRBJ2-1; the D is unclear. Germline CDR1 and CDR2: SGHTA and FQGNSA. The CDR3 loop spans 12 amino acids. The ends were cut back, 2 bases at V and 6 bases at J, with 5 bases in the middle. The CDR3 sequence is CASSLSVNEQFF. The CDR3 DNA sequence: TGTGCCAGCAGCTTAAGCGTCAATGAGCAGTTCTTC.

V is TRBV7-8 and J is TRBJ2-5; the match to TRBD2 covers 7 bases. V shed 5 bases and J 5 bases; nucleotides not matched to a gene: 11. Germline lookup yields CDR1 SGHVS and CDR2 FQNEAQ. The CDR3 is made up of 15 amino acids. The CDR3 protein is CASSKGTNSGETQYF. In DNA, the CDR3 is TGTGCCAGCAGCAAGGGGACTAACTCTGGGGAGACCCAGTACTTC. Variable domain in full (rest from reference TRBV7-8 and TRBJ2-5): GAGVSQSPRYKVAKRGQDVALRCDPISGHVSLFWYQQALGQGPEFLTYFQNEAQLDKSGLPSDRFFAERPEGSVSTLKIQRTQQEDSAVYLCASSKGTNSGETQYFGPGTRLLVL.

The CDR3 is CASSFWDRVYNEQFF. The DNA of the CDR3 is TGTGCCAGCAGCTTCTGGGACAGGGTGTACAATGAGCAGTTCTTC. The genes are TRBV7-9 and TRBJ2-1, with 9 bases fitting TRBD1. The CDR3 is made up of 15 amino acids. V gave up 3 bases and J gave up 4 bases; unmatched junction bases: 4. CDR1 and CDR2 (germline): SEHNR, FQNEAQ (reference sequence). Full variable domain (remainder filled in from reference TRBV7-9 and TRBJ2-1): DTGVSQNPRHKITKRGQNVTFRCDPISEHNRLYWYRQTLGQGPEFLTYFQNEAQLEKSRLLSDRFSAERPKGSFSTLEIQRTEQGDSAMYLCASSFWDRVYNEQFFGPGTRLTVL.

The CDR3, as DNA: TGTGCCAGCAGCCCGGACTTTAACGTGGCCAACGTCCTGACTTTC. Amino acids: CASSPDFNVANVLTF. V usage is TRBV5-6 and J usage is TRBJ2-6; possibly TRBD2 for D (5 bases). V lost 4 bases, J lost 6 bases, and 14 bases lay in between. Germline CDR1 and CDR2: SGHDT and YYEEEE. This CDR3 comprises 15 residues.

About this clone: Other DNA sequences from this sample encode an identical CDR3 as well. This chain uses TRBV5-6 with TRBJ2-5; 11 nucleotides align to TRBD2. The CDR3 is made up of 14 amino acids. Germline assignment: CDR1 SGHDT and CDR2 YYEEEE. The V segment lost 5 bases and the J segment 4 bases; nucleotides outside the gene matches: 4. The DNA of the CDR3 is TGTGCCAGCAGTTCTCTAGCGGGAGGAGAGACCCAGTACTTC. Amino acids: CASSSLAGGETQYF.

The rearrangement joins TRBV6-6 to TRBJ2-7, with a tentative D call TRBD2 (5 bases). Germline V lookup: CDR1 MNHNY, CDR2 SVGAGI (reference sequence). V lost 5 bases and J 12 bases, leaving 23 bases between the germline ends. The CDR3 length is 14 residues. CDR3 region: CASSAEGHPYDGYF. The CDR3 DNA follows: TGTGCCAGCAGTGCCGAGGGTCACCCGTACGACGGGTACTTC.

CDR3 in amino acids: CASSYRTSGGDLTQYF. The CDR3 DNA reads TGTGCCAGCAGTTACAGGACTAGCGGGGGGGATCTGACCCAGTACTTC. The rearrangement uses TRBV6-6 and TRBJ2-5, with 15 bases aligning to TRBD2. The V and J ends lost 2 bases and 7 bases, in that order; junction bases with no gene match: 5. Germline V gene sequence: CDR1 MNHNY, CDR2 SVGAGI (reference sequence). There are 16 residues in the CDR3.

The chain is built from TRBV27 and TRBJ2-7; 9 positions match TRBD2. V lost 5 bases and J lost 6; bases outside the gene matches: 14. CDR1 is MNHEY, CDR2 SMNVEV, per germline (reference sequence). The CDR3 length is 16 residues. The CDR3 reads CASSRLAGEGVGEQYF. The CDR3 DNA reads as TGTGCCAGCAGTAGGTTAGCGGGAGAAGGCGTCGGCGAGCAGTACTTC.

The gene calls are TRBV9 and TRBJ2-6, with 8 positions matching TRBD1. With 4 bases clipped from V and 0 bases from J, the junction kept 18 bases outside the gene matches. The CDR3 is made up of 21 amino acids. Germline CDR1 is SGDLS and CDR2 is YYNGEE. CDR3 protein: CASSSPASRGLPSSGANVLTF. CDR3 DNA: TGTGCCAGCAGCTCCCCGGCCTCCAGGGGGCTCCCCAGCTCTGGGGCCAACGTCCTGACTTTC. Full variable domain (rest looked up from reference TRBV9 and TRBJ2-6): DSGVTQTPKHLITATGQRVTLRCSPRSGDLSVYWYQQSLDQGLQFLIQYYNGEERAKGNILERFSAQQFPDLHSELNLSSLELGDSALYFCASSSPASRGLPSSGANVLTFGAGSRLTVL.

This clone was observed a single time. This chain links TRBV7-2 with TRBJ2-1, with D possibly being TRBD2 (6 bases). The CDR3 totals 13 residues. The V gene lost 5 bases and the J gene lost 5 bases, with 10 bases spanning the gap. The germline V gene has CDR1 SGHTA and CDR2 FQGNSA. CDR3 nucleotides: TGTGCCAGCAGCCTGACTAGGGACAATGAGCAGTTCTTC. It encodes CASSLTRDNEQFF.